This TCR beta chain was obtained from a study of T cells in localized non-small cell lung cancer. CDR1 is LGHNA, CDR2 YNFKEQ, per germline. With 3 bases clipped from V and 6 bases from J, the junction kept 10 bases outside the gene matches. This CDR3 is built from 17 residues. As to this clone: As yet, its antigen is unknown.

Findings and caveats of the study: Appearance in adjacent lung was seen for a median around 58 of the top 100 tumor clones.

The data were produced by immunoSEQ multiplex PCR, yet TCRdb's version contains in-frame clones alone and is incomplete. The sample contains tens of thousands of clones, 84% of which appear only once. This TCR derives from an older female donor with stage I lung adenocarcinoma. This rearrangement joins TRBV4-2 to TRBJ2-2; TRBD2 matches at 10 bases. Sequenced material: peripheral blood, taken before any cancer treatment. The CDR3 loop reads CASSQYIAGGLPGELFF. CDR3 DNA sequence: TGTGCCAGCAGCCAGTATATAGCGGGAGGACTACCCGGGGAGCTGTTTTTT.